This T cell receptor beta chain was sequenced for a study of radiotherapy plus CTLA-4 blockade in lung cancer. V was shortened by 3 bases and J by 3 bases, with 11 bases between the two germline ends. The CDR3 length is 15 residues. Per germline, CDR1 MDHEN and CDR2 SYDVKM. This table comes from immunoSEQ multiplex PCR, and its TCRdb copy is limited to in-frame clones, with some not included. This sample has 25,000 to 35,000 clones; more than 70% occur once, and the top ten carry approximately 4.5%. The clonotype originates from a human donor with non-small cell lung cancer whose response to radiotherapy plus ipilimumab could not be evaluated. Sequencing used peripheral blood, obtained from a patient treated with radiotherapy plus ipilimumab. The gene calls are TRBV28 and TRBJ1-4; D unresolved. The CDR3, as DNA: TGTGCCAGCAGTTTTTCCGGAGCTTCTAATGAAAAACTGTTTTTT. Its protein product is CASSFSGASNEKLFF.